Listed below are T cell receptor beta chains from one sample, sequenced in a study of shared clonotypes between healthy human individuals. The method was immunoSEQ multiplex PCR; TCRdb's version includes in-frame clones alone and lacks a portion of them. The data contain some 1.5 million clones, approximately 97% of them singletons. The sample taken for sequencing was naive CD4+ T cells sorted from blood. All receptors come from a man aged 25 to 40 in good health. Both conserved end residues are part of each CDR3. D genes are given only for firm matches. Part of the rows lack a size; the others show once, few, many or a class for expanded clones.

v_call	clone_size	d_call	cdr3_length	j_call	cdr3_nt	cdr3_aa
TRBV5-1	NA	NA	14	TRBJ2-5	TGCGCCAGCAGCTTGCTTACCCCGCCAGAGACCCAGTACTTC	CASSLLTPPETQYF
TRBV19	NA	NA	17	TRBJ1-5	TGTGCCAGTAGTATCAGGAGCGCGGCAGGGGTCGGTCAGCCCCAGCATTTT	CASSIRSAAGVGQPQHF
TRBV10-3	NA	TRBD1	13	TRBJ1-4	TGTGCCATCACAGGGGAGAGGACAGGGAAACTGTTTTTT	CAITGERTGKLFF
TRBV5-1	NA	NA	13	TRBJ2-7	TGCGCCAGCAGCTTGGGTCAGGGGATCGAGCAGTACTTC	CASSLGQGIEQYF
TRBV11-2	NA	TRBD1	17	TRBJ2-7	TGTGCCAGCAGCTTAGATCCTGGGACAGGGGGCGGGTACGAGCAGTACTTC	CASSLDPGTGGGYEQYF
TRBV7-3	NA	NA	16	TRBJ2-1	TGTGCCAGCAGCTCTAGGGGAGAGAGCTCCTACAATGAGCAGTTCTTC	CASSSRGESSYNEQFF
TRBV27	NA	NA	15	TRBJ2-2	TGTGCCAGCAGTCCCCGACAGAGGAACACCGGGGAGCTGTTTTTT	CASSPRQRNTGELFF
TRBV5-1	once	TRBD1	16	TRBJ2-7	TGCGCCAGCAGCCCCCACCTCTCGGGACAGACCTACGAGCAGTACTTC	CASSPHLSGQTYEQYF
TRBV4-2	NA	NA	13	TRBJ1-3	TGTGCCAGCAGCCAAGAACGCGGAAACACCATATATTTT	CASSQERGNTIYF
TRBV28	NA	NA	11	TRBJ2-7	TGTGCCAGCAGTAGTGTCTACGAGCAGTACTTC	CASSSVYEQYF
TRBV28	NA	NA	16	TRBJ2-7	TGTGCCAGCAGTTCGGCACCGGGACAAGGAACCTACGAGCAGTACTTC	CASSSAPGQGTYEQYF
TRBV19	NA	NA	16	TRBJ1-5	TGTGCCAGTAGCCCGACTCCTAACGGGGGGAATCAGCCCCAGCATTTT	CASSPTPNGGNQPQHF
TRBV5-1	NA	NA	15	TRBJ1-4	TGCGCCAGCAGCTTGGTGGGGGCGCCTAATGAAAAACTGTTTTTT	CASSLVGAPNEKLFF
TRBV18	once	NA	14	TRBJ1-4	TGTGCCAGCTCACCACCTGCAACTAATGAAAAACTGTTTTTT	CASSPPATNEKLFF
TRBV5-4	NA	TRBD2	14	TRBJ2-7	TGTGCCAGCAGCTCACTAGCGGGCCGCTACGAGCAGTACTTC	CASSSLAGRYEQYF
TRBV6-5	NA	TRBD2	15	TRBJ2-5	TGTGCCAGCAGTTACGGACCCACTAGCGGAGAGACCCAGTACTTC	CASSYGPTSGETQYF
TRBV5-1	NA	NA	14	TRBJ2-3	TGCGCCAGCAAGGGTGGACACAGCACAGATACGCAGTATTTT	CASKGGHSTDTQYF
TRBV5-1	NA	NA	14	TRBJ2-7	TGCGCCAGCAGCTCTCTTCCGGGATGGTACGAGCAGTACTTC	CASSSLPGWYEQYF
TRBV10-3	once	TRBD1	14	TRBJ2-7	TGTGCCATTAACCGGGACAGGGGCTTCTACGAGCAGTACTTC	CAINRDRGFYEQYF
TRBV28	NA	NA	12	TRBJ2-1	TGTGCCAGCAGTAGACTACCTGCTGAAGAATTCTTC	CASSRLPAEEFF
TRBV14	NA	NA	19	TRBJ2-1	TGTGCCAGCAGCCAAGAAGACGGGGGGCGGGCGATACGATACAATGAGCAGTTCTTC	CASSQEDGGRAIRYNEQFF
TRBV5-6	NA	NA	14	TRBJ1-5	TGTGCCAGCAGCTTGAGGATTAAAAATCAGCCCCAGCATTTT	CASSLRIKNQPQHF
TRBV10-3	NA	TRBD2	14	TRBJ2-1	TGTGCCGCGCAGACTAGCAGCTCCTACAATGAGCAGTTCTTC	CAAQTSSSYNEQFF
TRBV7-2	NA	NA	15	TRBJ2-7	TGTGCCAGCAGCTTACAGAGGGGGGCCTCCTACGAGCAGTACTTC	CASSLQRGASYEQYF
TRBV19	NA	NA	14	TRBJ2-3	TGTGCCAGTAGTCCAGCCGTGGGCACAGATACGCAGTATTTT	CASSPAVGTDTQYF
TRBV11-3	NA	TRBD1	15	TRBJ1-1	TGTGCCAGCAGCTACGGGACAGGAAATGACCGTGAAGCTTTCTTT	CASSYGTGNDREAFF